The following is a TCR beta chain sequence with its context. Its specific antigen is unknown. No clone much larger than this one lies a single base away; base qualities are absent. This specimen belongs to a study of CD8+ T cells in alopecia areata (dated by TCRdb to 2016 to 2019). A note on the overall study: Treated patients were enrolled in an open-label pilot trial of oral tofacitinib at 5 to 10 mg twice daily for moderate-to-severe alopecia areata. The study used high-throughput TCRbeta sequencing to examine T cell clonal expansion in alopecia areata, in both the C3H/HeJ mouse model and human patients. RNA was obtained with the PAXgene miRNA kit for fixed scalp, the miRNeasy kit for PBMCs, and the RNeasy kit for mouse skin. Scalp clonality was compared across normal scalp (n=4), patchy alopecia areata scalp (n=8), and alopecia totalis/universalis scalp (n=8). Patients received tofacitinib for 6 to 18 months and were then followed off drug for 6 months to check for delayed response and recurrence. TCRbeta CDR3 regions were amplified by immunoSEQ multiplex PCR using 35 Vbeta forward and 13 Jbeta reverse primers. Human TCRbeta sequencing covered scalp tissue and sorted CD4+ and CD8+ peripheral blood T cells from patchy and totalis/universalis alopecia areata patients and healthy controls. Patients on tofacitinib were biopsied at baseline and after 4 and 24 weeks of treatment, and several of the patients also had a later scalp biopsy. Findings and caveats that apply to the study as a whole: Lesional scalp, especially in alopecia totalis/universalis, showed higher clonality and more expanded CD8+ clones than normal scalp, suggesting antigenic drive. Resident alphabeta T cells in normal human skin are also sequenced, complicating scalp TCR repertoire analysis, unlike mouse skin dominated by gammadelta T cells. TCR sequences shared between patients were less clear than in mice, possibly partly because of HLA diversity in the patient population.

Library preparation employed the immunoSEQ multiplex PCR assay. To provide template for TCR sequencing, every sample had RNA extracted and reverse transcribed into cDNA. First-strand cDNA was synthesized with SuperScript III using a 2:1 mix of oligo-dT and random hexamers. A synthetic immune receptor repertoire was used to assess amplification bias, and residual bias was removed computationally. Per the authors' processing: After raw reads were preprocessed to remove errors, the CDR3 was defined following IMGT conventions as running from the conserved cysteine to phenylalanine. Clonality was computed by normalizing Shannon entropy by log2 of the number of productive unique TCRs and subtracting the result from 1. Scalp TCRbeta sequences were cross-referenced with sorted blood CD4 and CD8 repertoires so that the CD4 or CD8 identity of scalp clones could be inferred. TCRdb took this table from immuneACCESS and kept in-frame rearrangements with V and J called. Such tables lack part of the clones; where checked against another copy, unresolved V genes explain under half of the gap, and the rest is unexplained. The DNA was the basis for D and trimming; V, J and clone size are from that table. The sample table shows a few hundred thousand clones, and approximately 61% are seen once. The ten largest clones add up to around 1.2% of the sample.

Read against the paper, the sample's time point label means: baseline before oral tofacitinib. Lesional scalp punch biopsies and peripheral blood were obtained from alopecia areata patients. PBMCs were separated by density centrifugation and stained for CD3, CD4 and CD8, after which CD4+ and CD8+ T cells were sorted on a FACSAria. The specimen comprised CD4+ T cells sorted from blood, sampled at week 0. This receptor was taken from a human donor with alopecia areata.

CDR3 reads: CAWSVHGRGQREQYF. In nucleotide form, the sequence is TGTGCCTGGAGTGTACATGGCAGGGGGCAACGCGAGCAGTACTTC. In this chain, TRBV30 is recombined with TRBJ2-7; 8 middle bases align to TRBD1. V is trimmed back by 0 bases and J by 6 bases, and the junction contains 10 bases that no gene match accounts for. CDR1 GTSNPN and CDR2 SVGIG were looked up in the germline V gene (reference sequence). The CDR3, cysteine through phenylalanine, is 15 amino acids long. Of the read, only the CDR3 DNA is kept; its 45 bases are in frame from base 1.